Below, one T cell receptor beta chain is given with its context. The antigen it recognizes is unknown. No base-level quality is on record; no much larger clone is a single base apart. CD8 naive samples were obtained by positive selection for CCR7 among CD45RO-negative cells, yielding a CD45RA+CCR7+ population from which TemRA cells were excluded. Donors were healthy HIV-negative adults with no recently reported acute infections or vaccinations. Every donor was a Caucasian adult living in Nashville, Tennessee, USA. Blood was obtained by leukapheresis, after which PBMCs were separated by Ficoll-Histopaque density gradient centrifugation and cryopreserved in liquid nitrogen vapor phase. Analytical flow cytometry was used to check the purity and quantity of each magnetically sorted T cell population. Each sorted fraction had its genomic DNA isolated and then quantified by UV absorbance on a Nanodrop 2000c.

These data belong to a study of shared clonotypes between healthy human individuals (TCRdb year 2020). Turning to the overall study: Three men and two women, aged 18 to 49 years, made up the cohort. For each donor, CD4 naive and CD4 memory were each given three plates, CD8 naive was given two plates, and CD8 memory was given one plate. Leukapheresis yielded between about 0.8 and 9.5 billion PBMCs per donor. Blood TCR repertoires of about five healthy adults were deeply sequenced to estimate repertoire size and the extent of clonotype sharing between individuals. To increase sequencing depth and limit assay-specific biases, different laboratories used diverse techniques to prepare libraries and sequence TCR repertoires. The paper as a whole reports these results and caveats: Only blood was sampled, and tissue TCR repertoires likely differ from those in blood. Rarefaction of sorted-subset datasets indicated incomplete sequencing despite the large sequencing depth. The genetic and exposure-history diversity represented was limited by the small number of donors. Based on pairwise subsampling, the degree of clonotype sharing among donors was expected to be affected by sequencing depth. Clonotypes shared by all four sorted-subset donors showed higher generation probabilities than non-shared clonotypes. Across four donors, approximately 5% of naive CD4, approximately 4% of naive CD8, under 2.5% of memory CD4, and about 0.44% of memory CD8 clonotypes were shared. Larger estimated clonotype richness was generally found for naive subsets than for memory subsets.

TCR CDR3 regions were amplified from genomic DNA by multiplex PCR using the deep immunoSEQ assay. Extracted genomic DNA from each cell subset was distributed evenly across all wells of several immunoSEQ 96-well plates, and each plate was treated as a replicate. For sorted subsets, each replicate PCR was loaded with roughly 0.2 ug genomic DNA, equivalent to 30,000 or so T cell genomes. The purified libraries were quantified using a Qubit 3.0 fluorometer, sized with a Bioanalyzer 2100, and then quantified again using the KAPA Library Quantification kit. A separate single-read 150-cycle Illumina NextSeq 550 flow cell was used to sequence each immunoSEQ 96-well plate. From the authors' description of their analysis: The immunoSEQ output contained only junctional sequences without quality scores, so filtering could not match that applied to full-length reads. Sequences were annotated with PyIR, a Python wrapper for IgBLAST v1.9, using IMGT germline references to assign V/J genes and CDR3. Reads were removed for weak V/J assignments (E-value above 1e-6), missing CDR3, stop codons, out-of-frame junctions, or ambiguous translated residues. A V3J clonotype was defined by an identical inferred V gene, J gene, and CDR3 amino acid sequence. The percentage overlap between two repertoires was calculated by dividing the number of shared unique clonotypes by the size of the smaller repertoire. Three approaches were used to assess repertoire richness: RTK rarefaction, the Chao1 estimator, and Recon v2.1 estimates of unobserved clonotypes. Generation probabilities were computed with OLGA for all TCRbeta clonotypes obtained by the gDNA method from four donors. This is the immuneACCESS table as TCRdb keeps it, with only in-frame sequences that have V and J called. A part of the clones is gone; compared with another copy, unresolved V genes explain less than half, and the rest is unexplained. Clonal size and the V and J genes are those of that table, whereas D and trimming came from the DNA. The sample contains around 1.9 million clones, 85% to 95% of them found a single time. The ten largest clones take up more than 1.5% of the sample.

The specimen was naive CD8+ T cells from PBMCs. What the cell subset or site label conveys for this sample: CD45RA+CCR7+. The sequence derives from a man between 18 and 29 years old in good health. Some clones in this sample may be carry-over from other donors' samples.

The CDR3 region: CASSLVRGFSTEAFF. The DNA sequence is TGTGCCAGCAGCTTAGTAAGGGGATTCAGCACTGAAGCTTTCTTT. Rearrangement joined TRBV11-2 to TRBJ1-1; TRBD1 is a weak D gene call, 5 bases matching. Between the V and J ends, shortened by 1 base and 4 bases respectively, the junction contains 13 bases. The CDR1 and CDR2 encoded by the germline V gene are SGHAT and FQNNGV. From its cysteine to its phenylalanine, the CDR3 spans 15 amino acids. The only DNA kept is the CDR3, 45 bases in frame from the first base.